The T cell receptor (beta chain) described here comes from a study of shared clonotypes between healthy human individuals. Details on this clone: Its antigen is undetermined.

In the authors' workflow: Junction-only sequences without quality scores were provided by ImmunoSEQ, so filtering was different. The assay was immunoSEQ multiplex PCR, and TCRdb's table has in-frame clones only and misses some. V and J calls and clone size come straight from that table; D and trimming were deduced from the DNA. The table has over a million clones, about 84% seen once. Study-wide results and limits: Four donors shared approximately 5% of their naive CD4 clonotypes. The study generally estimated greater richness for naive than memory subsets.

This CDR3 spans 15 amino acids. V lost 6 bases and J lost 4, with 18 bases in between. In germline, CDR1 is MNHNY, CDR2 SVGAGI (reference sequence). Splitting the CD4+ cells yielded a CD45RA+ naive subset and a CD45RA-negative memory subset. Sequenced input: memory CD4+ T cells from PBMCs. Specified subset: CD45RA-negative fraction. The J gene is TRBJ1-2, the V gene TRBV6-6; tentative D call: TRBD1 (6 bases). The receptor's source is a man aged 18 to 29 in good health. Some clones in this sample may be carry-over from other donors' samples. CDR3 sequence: CASSPAYGGIYGYTF. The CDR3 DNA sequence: TGTGCCAGCAGCCCGGCGTACGGGGGCATCTATGGCTACACCTTC.